The clone carrying this T cell receptor beta chain was recorded at least ten times. Its antigen is not known. This sample is drawn from a study of Graves' ophthalmopathy and Graves' hyperthyroidism. Germline CDR1 and CDR2: SGHNT and YYREEE (reference sequence). The CDR3 loop spans 16 amino acids. The germline V and J ends were trimmed by 0 bases and 6 bases, with 18 bases remaining between them. From RNA, the CDR3 regions of TCR beta chains were amplified and sequenced. First-round RT-PCR used HTBI primers; second-round multiplex PCR followed. TCRdb ran MiXCR on the multiplex PCR reads and lists one entry per CDR3 protein. The profile covers hundreds of thousands of distinct CDR3 sequences, with 22% appearing a single time and more than 5.5% taken by the ten largest. The study's findings and limits: Among expanded thyroid clonotypes above 0.001 frequency, most also occurred in blood.

Absence of ophthalmopathy within 18 months of follow-up defined stable hyperthyroidism. The hyperthyroidism patients had a new diagnosis of under 2 months' duration and were aged 18 to 65. Clinical symptoms and serum thyroxine were used for diagnosis; TRAb, thyroid ultrasound and orbital computed tomography were also relied on. This sequence joins TRBV5-4 and TRBJ1-1; no clear D gene. The sequence was obtained from a young woman with stable Graves' hyperthyroidism. Some clones in this sample may be carry-over from other donors' samples. The sequenced sample was peripheral blood. CDR3 bases: TGTGCCAGCAGCTTGGGGAGCGGGGTACTGAGCTCTGAAGCTTTCTTT. Protein sequence: CASSLGSGVLSSEAFF.